This is a list of T cell receptor beta chains from one sample in a study of cytomegalovirus exposure and HLA in healthy donors. Generated by immunoSEQ multiplex PCR, the TCRdb table keeps only in-frame clones and is missing some. The sample has roughly 330,000 clones, about nine tenths seen once. Sequenced input: PBMCs. All receptors come from a woman in her twenties or thirties in good health and CMV-seropositive. Both conserved end residues are part of each CDR3. Each record gives: D gene, V gene, J gene, CDR3 DNA, CDR3 protein. A D gene is named only where the DNA matches it firmly.

D gene: TRBD1
V gene: TRBV10-3
J gene: TRBJ1-2
CDR3 DNA: TGTGCCATCAGTTCCGGGACAGGGGACAACTATGGCTACACCTTC
CDR3 protein: CAISSGTGDNYGYTF

D gene: .
V gene: TRBV28
J gene: TRBJ2-3
CDR3 DNA: TGTGCCAGCACCAACAGGGGGGGCTTAGAGAGCACAGATACGCAGTATTTT
CDR3 protein: CASTNRGGLESTDTQYF

D gene: .
V gene: TRBV27
J gene: TRBJ2-7
CDR3 DNA: TGTGCCAGCAGTCAGACAGGAACATACTACGAGCAGTACTTC
CDR3 protein: CASSQTGTYYEQYF

D gene: .
V gene: TRBV6-5
J gene: TRBJ1-1
CDR3 DNA: TGTGCCAGCTCCCGGGCAGGGGCGAACACTGAAGCTTTCTTT
CDR3 protein: CASSRAGANTEAFF

D gene: .
V gene: TRBV7-9
J gene: TRBJ2-7
CDR3 DNA: TGTGCCAGCAGCCAGTATGACGGAGAGCAGTACTTC
CDR3 protein: CASSQYDGEQYF

D gene: TRBD1
V gene: TRBV2
J gene: TRBJ2-3
CDR3 DNA: TGTGCCAGCAGGACCGGGACAGGGGAAGATACGCAGTATTTT
CDR3 protein: CASRTGTGEDTQYF

D gene: .
V gene: TRBV27
J gene: TRBJ2-7
CDR3 DNA: TGTGCCAGCAGTTCACGGGGTCCCTCCTACGAGCAGTACTTC
CDR3 protein: CASSSRGPSYEQYF

D gene: TRBD2
V gene: TRBV27
J gene: TRBJ2-3
CDR3 DNA: TGTGCCAGCAGTGGACTAGGATCCCGACCAGATACGCAGTATTTT
CDR3 protein: CASSGLGSRPDTQYF

D gene: .
V gene: TRBV6-5
J gene: TRBJ2-5
CDR3 DNA: TGTGCCAGCGTTATGGGAGAGACCCAGTACTTC
CDR3 protein: CASVMGETQYF

D gene: .
V gene: TRBV10-3
J gene: TRBJ1-1
CDR3 DNA: TGTGCCATCAGTGAGTCCGGGACACCGAACACTGAAGCTTTCTTT
CDR3 protein: CAISESGTPNTEAFF

D gene: .
V gene: TRBV7-3
J gene: TRBJ2-6
CDR3 DNA: TGTGCCAGCAGCTTCCCACAGGGCAGTGGTGGGGCCAACGTCCTGACTTTC
CDR3 protein: CASSFPQGSGGANVLTF

D gene: TRBD1
V gene: TRBV5-1
J gene: TRBJ2-7
CDR3 DNA: TGCGCCAGCAGCGGAAAAAGAGACAGGGCCGCCTACGAGCAGTACTTC
CDR3 protein: CASSGKRDRAAYEQYF

D gene: TRBD2
V gene: TRBV7-2
J gene: TRBJ2-7
CDR3 DNA: TGTGCCAGCAGCCCCACCCAGCTAGCGGTAACCCCCTACGAGCAGTACTTC
CDR3 protein: CASSPTQLAVTPYEQYF

D gene: .
V gene: TRBV4-3
J gene: TRBJ2-7
CDR3 DNA: TGCGCCAGCAGCCAAGATAGCGGCCGCTCCTACGAGCAGTACTTC
CDR3 protein: CASSQDSGRSYEQYF

D gene: .
V gene: TRBV11-3
J gene: TRBJ2-4
CDR3 DNA: TGTGCCAGCAGCTTAGCGGGGGCCAAAAACATTCAGTACTTC
CDR3 protein: CASSLAGAKNIQYF

D gene: TRBD1
V gene: TRBV30
J gene: TRBJ1-4
CDR3 DNA: TGTGCCTGGAGGAGAAGGACAGGGGTTAGGTCTAATGAAAAACTGTTTTTT
CDR3 protein: CAWRRRTGVRSNEKLFF

D gene: TRBD1
V gene: TRBV2
J gene: TRBJ2-7
CDR3 DNA: TGTGCCAGCAAAGAGACAGGGGGGTACGAGCAGTACTTC
CDR3 protein: CASKETGGYEQYF

D gene: TRBD1
V gene: TRBV6-6
J gene: TRBJ2-2
CDR3 DNA: TGTGCCAGCAGCAACGGACAGGGAGGCACCGGGGAGCTGTTTTTT
CDR3 protein: CASSNGQGGTGELFF

D gene: TRBD2
V gene: TRBV7-9
J gene: TRBJ2-5
CDR3 DNA: TGTGCCAGCAGCCCAAGGACTAGCGGGGAGACCCAGTACTTC
CDR3 protein: CASSPRTSGETQYF

D gene: .
V gene: TRBV29-1
J gene: TRBJ2-3
CDR3 DNA: TGCAGCGTTGGGACTAAACTCACAGATACGCAGTATTTT
CDR3 protein: CSVGTKLTDTQYF

D gene: .
V gene: TRBV9
J gene: TRBJ2-3
CDR3 DNA: TGTGCCAGCAGCTTACAGGCTAGCACAGATACGCAGTATTTT
CDR3 protein: CASSLQASTDTQYF

D gene: TRBD2
V gene: TRBV2
J gene: TRBJ2-1
CDR3 DNA: TGTGCCAGCACAGTGGGCGCTCTTCGTACTAGCGGGACTTCAAGGGGCAATGAGCAGTTCTTC
CDR3 protein: CASTVGALRTSGTSRGNEQFF